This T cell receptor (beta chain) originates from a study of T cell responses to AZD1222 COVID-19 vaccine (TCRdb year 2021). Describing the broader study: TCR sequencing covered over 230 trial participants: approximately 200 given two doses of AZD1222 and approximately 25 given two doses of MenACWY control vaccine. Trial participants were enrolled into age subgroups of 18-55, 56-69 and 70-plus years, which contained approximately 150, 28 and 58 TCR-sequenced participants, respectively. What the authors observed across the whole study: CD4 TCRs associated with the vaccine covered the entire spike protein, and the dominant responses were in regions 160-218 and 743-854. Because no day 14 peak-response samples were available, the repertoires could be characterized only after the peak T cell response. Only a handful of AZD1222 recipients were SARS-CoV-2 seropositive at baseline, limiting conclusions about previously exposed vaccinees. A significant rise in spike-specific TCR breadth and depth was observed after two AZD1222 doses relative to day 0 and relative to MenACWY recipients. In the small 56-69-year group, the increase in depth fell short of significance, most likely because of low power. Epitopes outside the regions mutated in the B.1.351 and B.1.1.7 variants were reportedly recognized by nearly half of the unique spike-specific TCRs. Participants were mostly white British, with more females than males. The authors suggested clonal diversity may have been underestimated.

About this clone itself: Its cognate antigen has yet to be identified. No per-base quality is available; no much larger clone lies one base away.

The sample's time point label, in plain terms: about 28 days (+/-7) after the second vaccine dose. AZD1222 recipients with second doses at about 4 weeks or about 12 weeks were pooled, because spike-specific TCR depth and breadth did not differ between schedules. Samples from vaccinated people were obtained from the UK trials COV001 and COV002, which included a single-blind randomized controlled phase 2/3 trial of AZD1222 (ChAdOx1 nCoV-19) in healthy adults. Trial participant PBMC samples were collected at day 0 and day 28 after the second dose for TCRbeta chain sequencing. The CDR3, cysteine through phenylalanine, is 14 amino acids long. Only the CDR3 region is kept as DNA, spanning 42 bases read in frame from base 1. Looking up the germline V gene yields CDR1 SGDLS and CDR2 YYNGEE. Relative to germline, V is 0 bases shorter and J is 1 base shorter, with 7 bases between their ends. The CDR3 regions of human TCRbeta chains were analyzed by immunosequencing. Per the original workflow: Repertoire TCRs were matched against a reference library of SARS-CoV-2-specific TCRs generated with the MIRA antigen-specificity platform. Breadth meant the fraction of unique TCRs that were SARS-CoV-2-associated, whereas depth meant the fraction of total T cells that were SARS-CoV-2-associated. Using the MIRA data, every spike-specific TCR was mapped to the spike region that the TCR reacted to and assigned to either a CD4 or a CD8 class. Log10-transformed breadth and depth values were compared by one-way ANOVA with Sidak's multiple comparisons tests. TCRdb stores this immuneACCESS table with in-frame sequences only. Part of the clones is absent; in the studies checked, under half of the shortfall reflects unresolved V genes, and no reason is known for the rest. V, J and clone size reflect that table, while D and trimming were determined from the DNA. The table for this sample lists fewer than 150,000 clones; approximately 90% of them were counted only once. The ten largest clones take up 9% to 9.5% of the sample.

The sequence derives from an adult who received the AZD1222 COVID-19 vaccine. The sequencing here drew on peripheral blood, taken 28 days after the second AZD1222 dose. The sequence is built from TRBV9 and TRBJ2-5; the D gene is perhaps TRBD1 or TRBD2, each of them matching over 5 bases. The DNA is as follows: TGTGCCAGCAGCGTAGGGGGGACCCAAGAGACCCAGTACTTC. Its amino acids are CASSVGGTQETQYF.